This TCR beta chain was recovered during a study of immune heterogeneity within non-small cell lung tumors. V was clipped by 6 bases and J by 0 bases, with 12 bases between them. The CDR3 sequence is 15 residues long. Germline CDR1 and CDR2: MNHNS and SASEGT. Relative to its sample, this clonotype is medium-sized. TCR beta CDR3 amplification used multiplex PCR with 32 V and 13 J primers. From the multiplex PCR reads, TCRdb called clonotypes with MiXCR, one entry per CDR3 protein. The sample lists about 15,000 distinct CDR3 sequences; more than 30% were seen once. At about 600 ng per sample, bulk tumor genomic DNA provided the template. Biopsy collection occurred during surgery, with several far-apart biopsies per primary tumor. With untreated, newly diagnosed non-small cell lung cancer, the patients went on to undergo curative surgery. Non-small cell lung cancer patients, newly diagnosed and having surgery with curative intent, served as donors.

V and J are TRBV6-1 and TRBJ2-1; D uncertain. The sequence was obtained from a woman in her 50s with non-small cell lung cancer. Input material: lung tumor tissue. The CDR3 DNA reads TGTGCCAGCAGGCTCACTATAAGCTCCTACAATGAGCAGTTCTTC. Protein: CASRLTISSYNEQFF.